The 32 T cell receptor beta chains below come from one sample, sequenced in a study of technical replicates of blood from several donors. The protocol was immunoSEQ multiplex PCR, while the TCRdb copy is restricted to in-frame clones and leaves out a portion. The sample holds some 91,000 clones, roughly 95% seen once. The sample taken for sequencing was T cells isolated from PBMCs. Every receptor here comes from a human donor in good health.

The chain is built from TRBV4-2 and TRBJ2-2, with 7 bases aligning to TRBD2. The CDR3 totals 15 residues. The V and J ends lost 3 bases and 6 bases, in that order; junction bases with no gene match: 7. The germline gives CDR1 LGHNA, CDR2 YNFKEQ. The DNA of the CDR3 is TGTGCCAGCAGCCATGAAGCGGGGAGCGCCGGGGAGCTGTTTTTT. This sequence encodes CASSHEAGSAGELFF.

The V gene is TRBV7-8, the J gene TRBJ2-3; D gene ambiguous. V lost 1 base to trimming and J lost 2 bases, with 16 bases between them. Germline CDR1 and CDR2: SGHVS and FQNEAQ. The CDR3 contains 17 residues. The CDR3 is CASSLGPLAAPTDTQYF. The CDR3, as DNA: TGTGCCAGCAGCTTAGGACCTTTAGCTGCCCCCACAGATACGCAGTATTTT. The full variable domain, with the rest looked up from reference TRBV7-8 and TRBJ2-3, is GAGVSQSPRYKVAKRGQDVALRCDPISGHVSLFWYQQALGQGPEFLTYFQNEAQLDKSGLPSDRFFAERPEGSVSTLKIQRTQQEDSAVYLCASSLGPLAAPTDTQYFGPGTRLTVL.

The chain has TRBV7-8 and TRBJ1-3, with D uncertain. Germline lookup yields CDR1 SGHVS and CDR2 FQNEAQ. V lost 5 bases to trimming and J lost 0 bases, with 8 bases between them. CDR3 length: 14 residues. The CDR3, as DNA: TGTGCCAGCAGCCCCTTCCTCTCTGGAAACACCATATATTTT. This encodes CASSPFLSGNTIYF.

The chain has TRBV27 and TRBJ2-3; D remains unclear. Per the germline V gene, CDR1 is MNHEY and CDR2 is SMNVEV (reference sequence). The CDR3 has 16 residues. V lost 5 bases and J 4 bases, leaving 19 bases between the germline ends. The DNA for the CDR3 is TGTGCCAGCAGTAGCCGGTGGTCGAAGCTCGCAGATACGCAGTATTTT. Protein: CASSSRWSKLADTQYF.

The chain links TRBV28 to TRBJ1-1; possible D gene TRBD1, 6 bases. Germline V gene data show CDR1 as MDHEN and CDR2 as SYDVKM. Trimming took off 6 bases at V and 8 bases at J, with 16 bases between the two ends. The CDR3 has 13 residues. CDR3 residues: CASRSGQPQEAFF. CDR3 nucleotides: TGTGCCAGCAGGAGCGGACAGCCTCAAGAAGCTTTCTTT. Full variable domain (remainder filled in from reference TRBV28 and TRBJ1-1): DVKVTQSSRYLVKRTGEKVFLECVQDMDHENMFWYRQDPGLGLRLIYFSYDVKMKEKGDIPEGYSVSREKKERFSLILESASTNQTSMYLCASRSGQPQEAFFGQGTRLTVV.

This chain links TRBV18 with TRBJ1-2; D is unclear. The germline CDR1 and CDR2 sequences are KGHSH and LQKENI. The CDR3 covers 16 residues. The germline V and J ends were trimmed by 3 bases and 6 bases, with 20 bases remaining between them. DNA for the CDR3: TGTGCCAGCTCACCTCCCCCCGGCCTGGAGAGGGATGGCTACACCTTC. It encodes CASSPPPGLERDGYTF. Looking up the rest from reference TRBV18 and TRBJ1-2 gives the full variable domain: NAGVMQNPRHLVRRRGQEARLRCSPMKGHSHVYWYRQLPEEGLKFMVYLQKENIIDESGMPKERFSAEFPKEGPSILRIQQVVRGDSAAYFCASSPPPGLERDGYTFGSGTRLTVV.

In DNA form, the CDR3 reads TGTGCCAGCAGTTTCCCGGGACAGGAATACGAGCAGTACTTC. Amino acids: CASSFPGQEYEQYF. The chain has TRBV28 and TRBJ2-7; TRBD1 agrees at 8 bases. The CDR3 runs 14 residues. Germline values: CDR1 MDHEN, CDR2 SYDVKM. With 3 bases clipped from V and 4 bases from J, the junction kept 5 bases outside the gene matches.

The chain joins TRBV6-4 to TRBJ1-5; 8 nucleotides line up with TRBD1. The germline V gene encodes CDR1 MRHNA and CDR2 SNTAGT. V was pared by 6 bases and J by 0 bases, with 13 bases of the junction left unmatched. The CDR3 sequence is 18 residues long. CDR3 nucleotides: TGTGCCAGCAGAGAGCGGACAGGGACCCTCTCTAGCAATCAGCCCCAGCATTTT. This sequence encodes CASRERTGTLSSNQPQHF.

The genes are TRBV29-1 and TRBJ1-2, with 8 positions matching TRBD1. The CDR3 extends over 13 amino acids. Germline values: CDR1 SQVTM, CDR2 ANQGSEA. V gave up 7 bases and J gave up 5 bases; unmatched junction bases: 9. The CDR3 DNA sequence: TGCAGCGGGGGAGGACAGGGCGGGTATGGCTACACCTTC. Translated, it gives CSGGGQGGYGYTF.

This chain joins TRBV10-1 and TRBJ1-4; TRBD1 agrees at 10 bases. This CDR3 is 14 amino acids long. V was pared by 4 bases and J by 8 bases, with 4 bases of the junction left unmatched. Germline V gene sequence: CDR1 WNHNN, CDR2 SYGVQD (reference sequence). CDR3: CASSGQGAGEKLFF. CDR3 coding DNA: TGCGCCAGCAGTGGACAGGGGGCAGGGGAAAAACTGTTTTTT.

The CDR3 nucleotides read TGTGCCAGCAGCCAATACAGGGGTTTGTCCTACGAGCAGTACTTC. Protein sequence: CASSQYRGLSYEQYF. The V and J genes are TRBV7-7 and TRBJ2-7; 7 bases are a match to TRBD1. The V gene end was trimmed by 5 bases and the J gene end by 1 base; junction bases not matched to a gene: 8. This CDR3 spans 15 amino acids. CDR1 SSHAT and CDR2 FNYEAQ come from the germline V gene (reference sequence).

The V gene is TRBV6-4, the J gene TRBJ2-3; 9 bases agree with TRBD2. In germline, CDR1 is MRHNA, CDR2 SNTAGT. CDR3 length equals 16 residues. The V and J ends lost 6 bases and 0 bases, in that order; junction bases with no gene match: 7. CDR3 DNA sequence: TGTGCCAGCAGGGGCGGGAGGGCCACTAGCACAGATACGCAGTATTTT. Protein sequence: CASRGGRATSTDTQYF.

The rearrangement uses TRBV21-1 and TRBJ2-2; TRBD1 was called by the table and not checked on the DNA. TRBV21-1 is a pseudogene locus. This CDR3 is 19 amino acids long. DNA of the CDR3: TGTGCCAGCGGAAAACCCGCGTACCTCGGACAGGGGAAGCGAGGGGAGCTGTTTTTT. Translated, it gives CASGKPAYLGQGKRGELFF.

This chain joins TRBV12-5 and TRBJ2-1; 13 bases fit TRBD2. V dropped 3 bases and J dropped 6; count of bases not matched to a gene: 11. The CDR3 is 18 residues long. Germline CDR1 reads LGHNT; CDR2 reads FRNRAP. CDR3 in amino acids: CASGLAGWTSGSLNEQFF. CDR3 bases: TGTGCTAGTGGTTTAGCGGGTTGGACTAGCGGGAGCCTCAATGAGCAGTTCTTC.

The table lists this clone with a count of one. V is TRBV28 and J is TRBJ2-5, with D unresolved. The germline V and J ends were trimmed by 6 bases and 0 bases, with 5 bases remaining between them. The CDR3 contains 12 residues. CDR1 is MDHEN, CDR2 SYDVKM, per germline. Written as DNA, the CDR3 is TGTGCCAGCAGCCAAAACCAAGAGACCCAGTACTTC. Translated: CASSQNQETQYF.

The chain couples TRBV4-2 to TRBJ1-2; 8 nucleotides match TRBD1. V was pared by 0 bases and J by 6 bases, with 3 bases of the junction left unmatched. The CDR3 length is 14 residues. Germline V gives CDR1 LGHNA, CDR2 YNFKEQ. The CDR3 region has the DNA TGTGCCAGCAGCCAAGATGGACAGGGCGATGGCTACACCTTC. It is translated as CASSQDGQGDGYTF.

The chain combines TRBV19 with TRBJ2-3, with D perhaps TRBD2 (5 bases). Germline V gene sequence: CDR1 LNHDA, CDR2 SQIVND (reference sequence). This CDR3 spans 11 amino acids. Trimming removed 6 bases at V and 7 bases at J, with 8 bases between. Here the CDR3 reads CASRDSNTQYF. As DNA, the CDR3 is TGTGCCAGTAGGGACTCAAATACGCAGTATTTT.

The genes are TRBV28 and TRBJ2-5; TRBD1 is a possible D gene (6 bases). Germline V lookup: CDR1 MDHEN, CDR2 SYDVKM. The CDR3 length is 16 residues. The germline V and J ends were trimmed by 3 bases and 1 base, with 15 bases remaining between them. The CDR3 loop is CASSLEEAGAQETQYF. CDR3 DNA sequence: TGTGCCAGCAGTTTGGAAGAGGCAGGGGCCCAAGAGACCCAGTACTTC. The complete variable domain, with remaining parts taken from reference TRBV28 and TRBJ2-5, reads DVKVTQSSRYLVKRTGEKVFLECVQDMDHENMFWYRQDPGLGLRLIYFSYDVKMKEKGDIPEGYSVSREKKERFSLILESASTNQTSMYLCASSLEEAGAQETQYFGPGTRLLVL.

In nucleotides, the CDR3 is TGTGCCAGCAGTGAAATAGGAAGGGGAGGCTCTGATGGCTACACCTTC. Translation gives CASSEIGRGGSDGYTF. The chain combines TRBV2 with TRBJ1-2; a possible D gene is TRBD1 (5 bases). V was trimmed by 2 bases and J by 6 bases, leaving 19 bases between them. CDR1 and CDR2 from the germline V gene are SNHLY and FYNNEI. The CDR3 covers 16 residues. The full variable domain, with the rest looked up from reference TRBV2 and TRBJ1-2, is EPEVTQTPSHQVTQMGQEVILRCVPISNHLYFYWYRQILGQKVEFLVSFYNNEISEKSEIFDDQFSVERPDGSNFTLKIRSTKLEDSAMYFCASSEIGRGGSDGYTFGSGTRLTVV.

This chain joins TRBV11-2 and TRBJ2-1; 10 bases align to TRBD2. Germline V gene sequence: CDR1 SGHAT, CDR2 FQNNGV. After removal of 5 bases from V and 6 bases from J, the junction contained 7 bases not matched to a gene. The CDR3 totals 15 residues. CDR3 loop: CASSGGASGSNEQFF. DNA for the CDR3: TGTGCCAGCAGCGGAGGGGCTAGCGGGAGCAATGAGCAGTTCTTC. Full variable domain (remainder filled in from reference TRBV11-2 and TRBJ2-1): EAGVAQSPRYKIIEKRQSVAFWCNPISGHATLYWYQQILGQGPKLLIQFQNNGVVDDSQLPKDRFSAERLKGVDSTLKIQPAKLEDSAVYLCASSGGASGSNEQFFGPGTRLTVL.

The chain has TRBV5-1 and TRBJ1-5; D ambiguous. Trimming cost V 3 bases and J 6 bases, with 25 bases left between them. Germline CDR1 and CDR2: SGHRS and YFSETQ. This CDR3 is built from 18 residues. CDR3 loop: CASSSGESSATETQPQHF. CDR3 bases: TGCGCCAGCAGCTCCGGGGAGTCCTCTGCCACCGAAACTCAGCCCCAGCATTTT.

This chain connects TRBV6-1 to TRBJ2-5; tentatively, D is TRBD2 (5 bases). The CDR3 loop spans 13 amino acids. Germline V gene lookup returns CDR1 MNHNS and CDR2 SASEGT. V was trimmed by 4 bases and J by 5 bases, leaving 11 bases between them. The CDR3 loop reads CASSGAGGETQYF. DNA for the CDR3: TGTGCCAGCAGTGGGGCGGGCGGCGAGACCCAGTACTTC.

The V and J genes are TRBV27 and TRBJ2-7, with a weak D call TRBD2 (6 bases). Trimming shortened V by 2 bases and J by 1 base, and 12 bases separated the two germline ends. The CDR3 is made up of 15 amino acids. Looked up from germline, CDR1 is MNHEY and CDR2 is SMNVEV (reference sequence). The CDR3 sequence is CASSLGAGGSYEQYF. The CDR3 DNA reads TGTGCCAGCAGTTTAGGGGCAGGAGGGTCCTACGAGCAGTACTTC.

The rearrangement links TRBV30 to TRBJ1-1, with D uncertain. V lost 1 base and J lost 4, with 7 bases in between. Germline CDR1 and CDR2: GTSNPN and SVGIG (reference sequence). The CDR3 length is 12 residues. CDR3 in DNA: TGTGCCTGGAGTGCTGTTGTCACTGAAGCTTTCTTT. Residues: CAWSAVVTEAFF.

The chain couples TRBV27 to TRBJ2-2; D may be TRBD1 (6 bases). The V gene lost 2 bases and the J gene lost 3 bases, with 13 bases spanning the gap. Germline CDR1 reads MNHEY; CDR2 reads SMNVEV (reference sequence). This CDR3 spans 16 amino acids. For the CDR3, the DNA is TGTGCCAGCAGTTTACGACAGGCCGCCCACACCGGGGAGCTGTTTTTT. It codes for CASSLRQAAHTGELFF.

The chain uses TRBV5-1 and TRBJ2-5; D possibly corresponds to TRBD1 (6 bases). Trimming took off 3 bases at V and 5 bases at J, with 11 bases between the two ends. Looked up from germline, CDR1 is SGHRS and CDR2 is YFSETQ. CDR3 length equals 13 residues. The CDR3 bases are TGCGCCAGCAGCTATGGACAGAGGGAGACCCAGTACTTC. Its translation: CASSYGQRETQYF.

The gene calls are TRBV10-1 and TRBJ1-2, with a tentative D call TRBD1 (5 bases). The CDR3 is 13 residues long. The germline V and J ends were trimmed by 6 bases and 6 bases, with 14 bases remaining between them. Germline CDR1 WNHNN, CDR2 SYGVQD (reference sequence). The CDR3: CASSPDRIHGYTF. In nucleotides, the CDR3 is TGCGCCAGCAGCCCCGACAGAATCCATGGCTACACCTTC.

The chain recombines TRBV6-5 with TRBJ1-4; D possibly corresponds to TRBD1 (5 bases). The germline V gene encodes CDR1 MNHEY and CDR2 SVGAGI. This CDR3 spans 14 amino acids. V was clipped by 6 bases and J by 8 bases, with 16 bases between them. CDR3 residues: CASRAGWVKEKLFF. The CDR3 region has the DNA TGTGCCAGCAGGGCAGGGTGGGTGAAGGAAAAACTGTTTTTT.

This clone is a singleton in its sample. The V and J genes are TRBV15 and TRBJ2-1; D is unresolved. Trimming removed 1 base at V and 0 bases at J, with 10 bases between. The CDR3 covers 16 residues. Germline values: CDR1 LNHNV, CDR2 YYDKDF (reference sequence). Written as DNA, the CDR3 is TGTGCCACCAGCAGAGTCCCTGCCAGCTCCTACAATGAGCAGTTCTTC. It encodes CATSRVPASSYNEQFF.

The chain is built from TRBV29-1 and TRBJ1-3, with 8 bases that match TRBD1. With 4 bases clipped from V and 4 bases from J, the junction kept 9 bases outside the gene matches. The CDR3 sequence is 15 residues long. Germline loops: CDR1 SQVTM, CDR2 ANQGSEA. As DNA, the CDR3 is TGCAGCGTTGCACCCAGGGGGCGCGAGGGAAACACCATATATTTT. Encoded protein: CSVAPRGREGNTIYF.

The chain uses TRBV6-6 and TRBJ2-1; TRBD2 matches at 14 bases. Germline lookup yields CDR1 MNHNY and CDR2 SVGAGI (reference sequence). This CDR3 contains 16 residues. Trimming removed 5 bases from V and 12 bases from J; junction bases left unmatched: 12. The DNA of the CDR3 is TGTGCCAGCAGTACCACCGGGACTAGCGGGAGTATGCGGCAGTTCTTC. This encodes CASSTTGTSGSMRQFF.

The rearrangement uses TRBV27 and TRBJ1-6; a weak D match, TRBD1 (5 bases). The CDR3 is 14 amino acids. Trimming pared 7 bases from V and 4 bases from J, leaving 11 bases between. Germline V gives CDR1 MNHEY, CDR2 SMNVEV (reference sequence). CDR3 coding DNA: TGTGCCAGCAATCCCGGGGGATATAATTCACCCCTCCACTTT. This translates into CASNPGGYNSPLHF.